This T cell receptor (beta chain) stems from a study of cytomegalovirus exposure and HLA in healthy donors. The study ran its PCR with 60 Vbeta and 13 Jbeta primers. Method: immunoSEQ multiplex PCR; TCRdb's copy keeps in-frame clones and lacks some. Among roughly 100,000 clones listed, around 79% were seen once. Germline V gene data show CDR1 as SGHRS and CDR2 as YFSETQ. There are 15 residues in the CDR3. Trimming took 0 bases from V and 5 from J; bases not matched to a gene: 0. A few counts support this clone. The material sequenced was PBMCs. The sequence was collected from a woman in her forties in good health and CMV-seronegative. The chain links TRBV5-1 to TRBJ2-1; TRBD2 agrees at 12 bases. DNA of the CDR3: TGCGCCAGCAGCTTGGGACTAGCGGGGGACAATGAGCAGTTCTTC. As protein: CASSLGLAGDNEQFF.